The present T cell receptor (beta chain) was sequenced within a study of Tregs in tolerant kidney transplant recipients. Study results and limitations: No direct test of biological reproducibility was done here.

The germline gives CDR1 SGHVS, CDR2 FQNEAQ. The CDR3 totals 14 residues. V was cut by 5 bases and J by 7 bases, with 12 bases left in between. A word on this clone: Antigen unknown.

Assay: immunoSEQ multiplex PCR; the TCRdb copy retains only in-frame clones and omits some. The sample carries about 120,000 clones, roughly 92% recorded once. Material for sequencing was CD4+ T cells from blood. The rearrangement joins TRBV7-8 to TRBJ1-6, with unresolved D. The TCR sequence derives from a human donor in good health. The CDR3 sequence is CASSPTRTNSPLHF. The DNA of the CDR3 is TGTGCCAGCAGCCCAACACGGACCAATTCACCCCTCCACTTT.